The T cell receptor (beta chain) under discussion was sequenced for a study of T cell responses to AZD1222 COVID-19 vaccine. TCRdb's copy holds only in-frame clones and misses some; the assay was immunoSEQ multiplex PCR. Of approximately 110,000 clones listed, about 93% are singletons. V dropped 5 bases and J dropped 0 bases, with 7 bases sitting between them. CDR3 size: 13 residues. Per germline, CDR1 MNHEY and CDR2 SMNVEV (reference sequence). This sequence originates from an adult in good health. Specimen: peripheral blood, collected on day 0 of AZD1222 vaccination. J is TRBJ1-1 and V is TRBV27; D is undetermined. In DNA, the CDR3 is TGTGCCAGCAGTCTCGGGTTGAACACTGAAGCTTTCTTT. Encoded protein: CASSLGLNTEAFF.